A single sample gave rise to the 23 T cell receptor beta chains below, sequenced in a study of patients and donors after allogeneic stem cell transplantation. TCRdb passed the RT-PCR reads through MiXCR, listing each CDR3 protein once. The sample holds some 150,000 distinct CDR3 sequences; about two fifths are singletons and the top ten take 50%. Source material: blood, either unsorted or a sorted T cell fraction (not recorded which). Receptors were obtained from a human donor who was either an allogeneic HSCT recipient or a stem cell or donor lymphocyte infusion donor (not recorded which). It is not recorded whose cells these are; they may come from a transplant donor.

CDR3 in DNA: TGTGCCAGCAGTTTTACCGGGGATGGCAATCAGCCCCAGCATTTT. Amino acids: CASSFTGDGNQPQHF. The V and J genes are TRBV12-3 or TRBV12-4 and TRBJ1-5; D is undetermined. The length of the CDR3 is 15 residues. The V end was cut by 3 bases, the J end by 2 bases, with 11 bases between.

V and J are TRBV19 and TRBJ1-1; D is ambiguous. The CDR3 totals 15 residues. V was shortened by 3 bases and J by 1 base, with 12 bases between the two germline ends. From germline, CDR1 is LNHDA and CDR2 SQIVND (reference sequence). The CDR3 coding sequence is TGTGCCAGTAGTATTTCCGCCATACCGAACACTGAAGCTTTCTTT. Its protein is CASSISAIPNTEAFF.

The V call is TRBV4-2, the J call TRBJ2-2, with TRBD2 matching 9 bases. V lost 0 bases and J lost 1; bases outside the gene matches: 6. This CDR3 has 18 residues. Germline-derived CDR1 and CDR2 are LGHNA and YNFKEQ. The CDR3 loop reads CASSQDMAAGGNTGELFF. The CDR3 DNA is TGTGCCAGCAGCCAAGATATGGCAGCGGGGGGGAACACCGGGGAGCTGTTTTTT.

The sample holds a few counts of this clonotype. The CDR3 sequence is CASGLGSQETQYF. For the CDR3, the DNA is TGTGCCAGCGGACTAGGATCCCAAGAGACCCAGTACTTC. The rearrangement links TRBV7-3 to TRBJ2-5, with 7 bases identical to TRBD2. V gave up 8 bases and J gave up 1 base; unmatched junction bases: 4. CDR1 and CDR2 from the germline V gene are SGHTA and FQGTGA. CDR3 length equals 13 residues. Using reference TRBV7-3 and TRBJ2-5 for the parts outside the CDR3, the full variable domain is GAGVSQTPSNKVTEKGKYVELRCDPISGHTALYWYRQSLGQGPEFLIYFQGTGAADDSGLPNDRFFAVRPEGSVSTLKIQRTERGDSAVYLCASGLGSQETQYFGPGTRLLVL.

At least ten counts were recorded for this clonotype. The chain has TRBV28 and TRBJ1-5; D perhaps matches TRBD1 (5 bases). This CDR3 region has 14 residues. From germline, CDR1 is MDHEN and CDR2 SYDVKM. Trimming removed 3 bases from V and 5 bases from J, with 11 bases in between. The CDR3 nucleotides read TGTGCCAGCAGTTTTCAGGGAAGTGATCAGCCCCAGCATTTT. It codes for CASSFQGSDQPQHF.

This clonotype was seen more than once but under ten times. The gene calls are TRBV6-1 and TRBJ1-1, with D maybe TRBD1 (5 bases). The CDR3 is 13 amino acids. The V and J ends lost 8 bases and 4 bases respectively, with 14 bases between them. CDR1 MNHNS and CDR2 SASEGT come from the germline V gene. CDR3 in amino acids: CASCLDSSTEAFF. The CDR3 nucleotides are TGTGCCAGCTGCCTCGACAGTTCCACTGAAGCTTTCTTT.

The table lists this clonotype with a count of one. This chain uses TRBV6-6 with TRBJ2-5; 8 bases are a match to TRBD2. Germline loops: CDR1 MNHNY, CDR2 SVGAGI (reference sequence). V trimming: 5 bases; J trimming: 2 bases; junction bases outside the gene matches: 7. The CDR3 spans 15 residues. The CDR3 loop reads CASSPQRGQQETQYF. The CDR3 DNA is TGTGCCAGCAGTCCCCAGCGGGGGCAGCAAGAGACCCAGTACTTC.

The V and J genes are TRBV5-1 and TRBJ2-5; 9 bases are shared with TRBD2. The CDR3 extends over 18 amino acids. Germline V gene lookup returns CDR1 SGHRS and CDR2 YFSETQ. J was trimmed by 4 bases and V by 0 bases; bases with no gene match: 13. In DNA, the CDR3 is TGCGCCAGCAGCTTGGCCCTCCGAGGCGGGGGGGCCGTAGAGACCCAGTACTTC. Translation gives CASSLALRGGGAVETQYF.

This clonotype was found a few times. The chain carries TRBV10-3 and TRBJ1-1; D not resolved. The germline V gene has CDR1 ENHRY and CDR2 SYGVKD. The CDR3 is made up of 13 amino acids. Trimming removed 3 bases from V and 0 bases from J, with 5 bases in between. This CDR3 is CAISEGMNTEAFF. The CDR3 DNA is TGTGCCATCAGTGAAGGAATGAACACTGAAGCTTTCTTT.

The CDR3 DNA sequence: TGCAGTGCTAGAGAGGGGGTGGTGGGTTCCCTATATGGCTACACCTTC. This encodes CSAREGVVGSLYGYTF. This chain joins TRBV20-1 and TRBJ1-2, with a weak D call TRBD1 (5 bases). Germline V gene sequence: CDR1 DFQATT, CDR2 SNEGSKA (reference sequence). This CDR3 spans 16 amino acids. Trimming took off 0 bases at V and 5 bases at J, with 19 bases between the two ends.

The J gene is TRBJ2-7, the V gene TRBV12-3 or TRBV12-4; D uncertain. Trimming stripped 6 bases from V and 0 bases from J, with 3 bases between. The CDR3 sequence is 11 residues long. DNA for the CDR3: TGTGCCAGCAGCGTCTCCTACGAGCAGTACTTC. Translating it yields CASSVSYEQYF.

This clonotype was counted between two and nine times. The CDR3 region has the DNA TGCGCCAGCAGCCAAGATCGGACAGGGTGGGAGACCCAGTACTTC. The encoded protein is CASSQDRTGWETQYF. V usage is TRBV4-3 and J usage is TRBJ2-5, with 8 bases matching TRBD1. Trimming removed 0 bases from V and 5 bases from J; junction bases left unmatched: 5. This CDR3 is built from 15 residues. The V gene's germline CDR1 is LGHNA and CDR2 YSLEER.

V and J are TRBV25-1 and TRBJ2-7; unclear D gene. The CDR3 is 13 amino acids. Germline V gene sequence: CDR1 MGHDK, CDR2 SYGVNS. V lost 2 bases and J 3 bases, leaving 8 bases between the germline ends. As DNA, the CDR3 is TGTGCCAGCAGTGAAGAAGGGTACTACGAGCAGTACTTC. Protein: CASSEEGYYEQYF.

CDR3 in amino acids: CASSFWDTDTQYF. CDR3 bases: TGTGCCAGCAGTTTCTGGGATACAGATACGCAGTATTTT. This chain joins TRBV27 and TRBJ2-3; D unresolved. Between the trimmed V and J ends, which lost 3 bases and 3 bases, there was a span of 7 bases. The CDR3 runs 13 residues. CDR1 MNHEY and CDR2 SMNVEV come from the germline V gene (reference sequence).

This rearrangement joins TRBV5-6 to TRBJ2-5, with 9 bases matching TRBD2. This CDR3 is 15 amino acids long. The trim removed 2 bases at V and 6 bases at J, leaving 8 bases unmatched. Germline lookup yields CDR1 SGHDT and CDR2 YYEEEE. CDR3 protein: CASSFGGGDFKTQYF. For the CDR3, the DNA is TGTGCCAGCAGCTTCGGCGGGGGGGATTTCAAGACCCAGTACTTC.

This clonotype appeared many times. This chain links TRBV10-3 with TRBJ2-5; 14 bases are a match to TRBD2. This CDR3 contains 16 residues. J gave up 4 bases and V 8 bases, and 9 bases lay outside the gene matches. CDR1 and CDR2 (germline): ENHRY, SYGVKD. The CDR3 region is CAISSAGLAGGETQYF. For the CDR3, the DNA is TGTGCCATCTCCAGCGCCGGACTAGCGGGGGGAGAGACCCAGTACTTC.

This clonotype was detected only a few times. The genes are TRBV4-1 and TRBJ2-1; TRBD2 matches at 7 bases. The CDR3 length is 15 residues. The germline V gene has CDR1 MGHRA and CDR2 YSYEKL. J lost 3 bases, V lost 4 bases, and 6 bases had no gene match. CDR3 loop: CASSLSGVYYNEQFF. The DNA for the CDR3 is TGCGCCAGCAGCCTGAGCGGGGTCTACTACAATGAGCAGTTCTTC.

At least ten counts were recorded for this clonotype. Written as DNA, the CDR3 is TGTGCCAGCAGCTTCCACTATGGCTACACCTTC. It is translated as CASSFHYGYTF. The chain couples TRBV5-6 to TRBJ1-2; no clear D gene. The CDR3 runs 11 residues. V was cut by 2 bases and J by 3 bases, with 2 bases left in between. Germline lookup yields CDR1 SGHDT and CDR2 YYEEEE.

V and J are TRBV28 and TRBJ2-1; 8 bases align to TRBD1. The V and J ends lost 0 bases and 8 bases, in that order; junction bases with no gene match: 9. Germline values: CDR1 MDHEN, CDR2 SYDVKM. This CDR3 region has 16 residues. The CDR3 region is CASSLWDRDLIDEQFF. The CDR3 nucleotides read TGTGCCAGCAGTTTATGGGACAGGGATCTGATCGATGAGCAGTTCTTC.

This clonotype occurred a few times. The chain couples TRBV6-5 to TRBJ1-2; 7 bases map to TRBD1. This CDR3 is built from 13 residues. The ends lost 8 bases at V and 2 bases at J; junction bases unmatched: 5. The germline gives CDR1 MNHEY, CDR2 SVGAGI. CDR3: CASRARGNYGYTF. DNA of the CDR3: TGTGCCAGCCGGGCCAGGGGGAACTATGGCTACACCTTC.

The CDR3 region has the DNA TGTGCCAGCAGTTATACAGGGATAGAGCGCCACGAGCAGTACTTC. The encoded protein is CASSYTGIERHEQYF. This chain joins TRBV6-2 or TRBV6-3 and TRBJ2-7; TRBD1 is a possible D gene (6 bases). The V end was cut by 3 bases, the J end by 5 bases, with 17 bases between. This CDR3 contains 15 residues. Germline CDR1 and CDR2: MNHEY and SVGEGT.

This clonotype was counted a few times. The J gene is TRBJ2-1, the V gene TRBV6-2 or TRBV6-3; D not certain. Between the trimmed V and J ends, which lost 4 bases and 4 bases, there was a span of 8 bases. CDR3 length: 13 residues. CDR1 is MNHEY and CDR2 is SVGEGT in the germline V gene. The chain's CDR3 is CASSLGFYNEQFF. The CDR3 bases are TGTGCCAGCAGTTTAGGGTTTTACAATGAGCAGTTCTTC.

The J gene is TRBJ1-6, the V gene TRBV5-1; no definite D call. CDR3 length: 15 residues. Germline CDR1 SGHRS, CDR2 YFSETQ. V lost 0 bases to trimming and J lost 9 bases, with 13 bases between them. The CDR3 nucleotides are TGCGCCAGCAGCTTGGGGCAGAGGCTGGGTTCACCCCTCCACTTT. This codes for CASSLGQRLGSPLHF.